One sample yielded the 24 T cell receptor beta chains listed below, sequenced in a study of cytomegalovirus exposure and HLA in healthy donors. In the PCR, 60 Vbeta and 13 Jbeta primers were used. Assay used: immunoSEQ multiplex PCR; TCRdb lists only in-frame clones, some missing. The profile shows approximately 150,000 clones, roughly 74% of them singletons. Material: PBMCs. These receptors all stem from a middle-aged woman in good health and CMV-seropositive.

J is TRBJ2-1 and V is TRBV27, with TRBD2 identical over 10 bases. CDR3 length: 17 residues. Germline V gives CDR1 MNHEY, CDR2 SMNVEV (reference sequence). V was clipped by 0 bases and J by 1 base; unmatched bases: 3. CDR3 sequence reads: CASSLSGLARSYNEQFF. In DNA form, the CDR3 reads TGTGCCAGCAGTTTATCGGGACTAGCGAGATCCTACAATGAGCAGTTCTTC.

The chain carries TRBV9 and TRBJ2-6, with D tentatively TRBD2 (7 bases). The V and J ends lost 3 bases and 3 bases respectively, with 10 bases between them. The germline V gene encodes CDR1 SGDLS and CDR2 YYNGEE. The CDR3 sequence is 15 residues long. CDR3 nucleotide sequence: TGTGCCAGCAGCGGGGGGGGCTTTGGGGCCAACGTCCTGACTTTC. Protein sequence: CASSGGGFGANVLTF.

The chain combines TRBV4-1 with TRBJ2-1; no clear D. Trimming took 0 bases from V and 6 from J, leaving 15 bases between them. This CDR3 has 16 residues. Germline V gene data show CDR1 as MGHRA and CDR2 as YSYEKL. CDR3 nucleotides: TGCGCCAGCAGCCAAGATGAGGTGGTCATTCTCAATGAGCAGTTCTTC. As protein: CASSQDEVVILNEQFF.

This clone was observed a few times. V gene TRBV11-3 combines with J gene TRBJ2-3; 10 bases fit TRBD1. The CDR3 runs to 15 residues. V was clipped by 5 bases and J by 4 bases; unmatched bases: 6. Germline V gene lookup returns CDR1 SGHNT and CDR2 YENEEA. The CDR3 coding sequence is TGTGCCAGCAGCGTCCGGGACAGGGGTTCAGATACGCAGTATTTT. Translated, it gives CASSVRDRGSDTQYF.

The gene calls are TRBV30 and TRBJ2-1; D is possibly TRBD2 (5 bases). The CDR3 length is 15 residues. CDR1 and CDR2 (germline): GTSNPN, SVGIG (reference sequence). Trimming cost V 3 bases and J 9 bases, with 21 bases left between them. Here the CDR3 DNA reads TGTGCCTGGAGCTTAACTTGGCCGGGGTCGGGTGAGCAGTTCTTC. It is translated as CAWSLTWPGSGEQFF. Based on the CDR3 plus reference TRBV30 and TRBJ2-1, the full variable domain is SQTIHQWPATLVQPVGSPLSLECTVEGTSNPNLYWYRQAAGRGLQLLFYSVGIGQISSEVPQNLSASRPQDRQFILSSKKLLLSDSGFYLCAWSLTWPGSGEQFFGPGTRLTVL.

V and J are TRBV14 and TRBJ1-1; a weak D match, TRBD1 (6 bases). V was cut by 4 bases and J by 4 bases, with 16 bases left in between. This CDR3 is built from 15 residues. From germline, CDR1 is SGHDN and CDR2 FVKESK. CDR3 in DNA: TGTGCCAGCAGCCTAGGGGGTAGGATGGGCACTGAAGCTTTCTTT. Protein product: CASSLGGRMGTEAFF.

The V and J genes are TRBV11-2 and TRBJ2-3, with 8 bases that match TRBD2. Germline V CDR1 and CDR2: SGHAT, FQNNGV. After removal of 3 bases from V and 7 bases from J, the junction contained 3 bases not matched to a gene. This CDR3 is built from 13 residues. DNA of the CDR3: TGTGCCAGCAGCTTCAGCGGGAGTAATACGCAGTATTTT. Translation gives CASSFSGSNTQYF.

The chain joins TRBV4-1 to TRBJ2-7; 11 nucleotides align to TRBD1. Germline assignment: CDR1 MGHRA and CDR2 YSYEKL. J gave up 4 bases and V 3 bases, and 5 bases lay outside the gene matches. There are 15 residues in the CDR3. The CDR3 spells CASSQRGQGGYEQYF. The CDR3 DNA follows: TGCGCCAGCAGCCAGCGGGGACAGGGGGGATACGAGCAGTACTTC.

The chain combines TRBV2 with TRBJ1-5, with 7 positions matching TRBD1. V shed 5 bases, J shed 2 bases, and the junction held 12 bases outside the gene matches. The CDR3 runs 17 residues. The germline V gene encodes CDR1 SNHLY and CDR2 FYNNEI. CDR3 protein: CASSLPGIGTGNQPQHF. CDR3 nucleotide sequence: TGTGCCAGCAGTCTACCAGGAATCGGGACAGGCAATCAGCCCCAGCATTTT.

The chain has TRBV2 and TRBJ2-4, with 11 nucleotides matching TRBD2. The CDR3 runs to 13 residues. Germline loops: CDR1 SNHLY, CDR2 FYNNEI. V was clipped by 6 bases and J by 9 bases; unmatched bases: 4. In DNA, the CDR3 is TGTGCCAGCAGGCGACTAGCGGGGTCCATTCAGTACTTC. This translates into CASRRLAGSIQYF.

The chain recombines TRBV10-3 with TRBJ2-1, with TRBD1 as a possible D gene (6 bases). In germline, CDR1 is ENHRY, CDR2 SYGVKD. The CDR3 is 13 amino acids. V dropped 11 bases and J dropped 1 base, with 12 bases sitting between them. This CDR3 reads CAAKQGSYNEQFF. In nucleotides, the CDR3 is TGTGCCGCAAAACAGGGATCCTACAATGAGCAGTTCTTC.

This chain connects TRBV9 to TRBJ2-7, with 11 bases lining up with TRBD1. CDR3 length: 15 residues. The V gene end was trimmed by 0 bases and the J gene end by 3 bases; junction bases not matched to a gene: 2. Per the germline V gene, CDR1 is SGDLS and CDR2 is YYNGEE. The CDR3 DNA is TGTGCCAGCAGCGTAGGGGGGACAGGGGGCTACGAGCAGTACTTC. It encodes CASSVGGTGGYEQYF.

The V call is TRBV14, the J call TRBJ2-1, with D unclear. Between the trimmed V and J ends, which lost 1 base and 10 bases, there was a span of 11 bases. CDR3 length: 13 amino acids. Germline V CDR1 and CDR2: SGHDN, FVKESK. CDR3 loop: CASSQGLSSEQFF. CDR3 nucleotide sequence: TGTGCCAGCAGCCAAGGACTCTCCTCCGAGCAGTTCTTC.

The sample holds one count of this clone. This chain links TRBV28 with TRBJ2-1; D uncertain. The CDR3 loop spans 12 amino acids. The ends were cut back, 6 bases at V and 7 bases at J, with 10 bases in the middle. The germline V gene encodes CDR1 MDHEN and CDR2 SYDVKM. As DNA, the CDR3 is TGTGCCAGCAGCTCTGTCCGGAATGAGCAGTTCTTC. It translates to CASSSVRNEQFF.

This chain uses TRBV4-1 with TRBJ2-5; 12 nucleotides match TRBD2. The CDR3 loop spans 15 amino acids. Germline V gene lookup returns CDR1 MGHRA and CDR2 YSYEKL. V shed 3 bases and J 7 bases; nucleotides not matched to a gene: 6. For the CDR3, the DNA is TGCGCCAGCAGCCAGCTCGAGACTAGCGGGGGGACCCAGTACTTC. Translation: CASSQLETSGGTQYF.

This sequence joins TRBV5-1 and TRBJ2-3; 12 positions match TRBD1. Germline trimming cut 0 bases from V and 4 bases from J; bases unmatched to any gene: 6. CDR3 length equals 17 residues. Germline CDR1 reads SGHRS; CDR2 reads YFSETQ. The chain's CDR3 is CASSLAPGQGASDTQYF. The CDR3 region has the DNA TGCGCCAGCAGCTTGGCCCCGGGACAGGGGGCGTCAGATACGCAGTATTTT.

The J gene is TRBJ2-7, the V gene TRBV28; a weak D match, TRBD1 (6 bases). V lost 6 bases and J 5 bases, leaving 23 bases between the germline ends. CDR1 and CDR2 from the germline V gene are MDHEN and SYDVKM. This CDR3 is built from 16 residues. The CDR3 is CASSESLRGALDEQYF. CDR3 DNA: TGTGCCAGCAGCGAATCCCTCAGGGGCGCCTTAGACGAGCAGTACTTC.

A few counts support this clone. CDR3 region: CASSRERNTEAFF. The CDR3 bases are TGTGCCAGCAGCCGCGAGAGGAACACTGAAGCTTTCTTT. The V and J genes are TRBV6-4 and TRBJ1-1; D unresolved. Trimming took off 6 bases at V and 1 base at J, with 9 bases between the two ends. From germline, CDR1 is MRHNA and CDR2 SNTAGT. The CDR3 loop spans 13 amino acids.

The J gene is TRBJ1-1, the V gene TRBV30; D is unresolved. CDR3 length: 14 amino acids. With 1 base removed from V and 0 bases from J, the gap between germline ends came to 9 bases. Germline V gene sequence: CDR1 GTSNPN, CDR2 SVGIG (reference sequence). CDR3 residues: CAWSAGSLNTEAFF. The DNA of the CDR3 is TGTGCCTGGAGTGCGGGTTCCCTGAACACTGAAGCTTTCTTT. The full variable domain, completed using reference TRBV30 and TRBJ1-1, is SQTIHQWPATLVQPVGSPLSLECTVEGTSNPNLYWYRQAAGRGLQLLFYSVGIGQISSEVPQNLSASRPQDRQFILSSKKLLLSDSGFYLCAWSAGSLNTEAFFGQGTRLTVV.

The genes are TRBV2 and TRBJ2-5, with 12 bases that match TRBD2. V lost 0 bases, J lost 2 bases, and 7 bases stayed unmatched. Germline values: CDR1 SNHLY, CDR2 FYNNEI. The CDR3 runs to 18 residues. The CDR3 nucleotides read TGTGCCAGCAGTGAAGCGACCTATGGACTAGCGGGACAAGAGACCCAGTACTTC. Protein product: CASSEATYGLAGQETQYF.

This clone was counted a few times. The J gene is TRBJ2-2, the V gene TRBV10-2; a possible D gene is TRBD1 (5 bases). The V gene's germline CDR1 is WSHSY and CDR2 SAAADI. This CDR3 has 13 residues. V dropped 4 bases and J dropped 3 bases, with 6 bases sitting between them. The CDR3 nucleotides are TGCGCCAGCAGTGGCAGGGACACCGGGGAGCTGTTTTTT. It translates to CASSGRDTGELFF.

The V gene is TRBV18, the J gene TRBJ1-1; no firm D call. There are 15 residues in the CDR3. Per the germline V gene, CDR1 is KGHSH and CDR2 is LQKENI. Trimming took off 6 bases at V and 2 bases at J, with 16 bases between the two ends. The CDR3 protein is CASSSVEGGNTEAFF. DNA of the CDR3: TGTGCCAGCTCGAGCGTAGAGGGCGGAAACACTGAAGCTTTCTTT.

This clone has more than one count but fewer than ten. The chain couples TRBV30 to TRBJ1-5; no clear D. Germline CDR1 and CDR2: GTSNPN and SVGIG (reference sequence). The CDR3 contains 13 residues. V lost 0 bases and J lost 6, with 9 bases in between. The CDR3 DNA is TGTGCCTGGAGTGTAGCAGGTGGTCAGCCCCAGCATTTT. This sequence encodes CAWSVAGGQPQHF.

The J gene is TRBJ2-5, the V gene TRBV5-1; TRBD2 matches at 14 bases. The CDR3 runs 15 residues. V was clipped by 6 bases and J by 4 bases; unmatched bases: 5. CDR1 is SGHRS, CDR2 YFSETQ, per germline. The CDR3 DNA reads as TGCGCCAGCACCCCGGGACTAGCGGGAGTAGAGACCCAGTACTTC. It is translated as CASTPGLAGVETQYF. Supplemented by reference TRBV5-1 and TRBJ2-5, the full variable domain reads KAGVTQTPRYLIKTRGQQVTLSCSPISGHRSVSWYQQTPGQGLQFLFEYFSETQRNKGNFPGRFSGRQFSNSRSEMNVSTLELGDSALYLCASTPGLAGVETQYFGPGTRLLVL.